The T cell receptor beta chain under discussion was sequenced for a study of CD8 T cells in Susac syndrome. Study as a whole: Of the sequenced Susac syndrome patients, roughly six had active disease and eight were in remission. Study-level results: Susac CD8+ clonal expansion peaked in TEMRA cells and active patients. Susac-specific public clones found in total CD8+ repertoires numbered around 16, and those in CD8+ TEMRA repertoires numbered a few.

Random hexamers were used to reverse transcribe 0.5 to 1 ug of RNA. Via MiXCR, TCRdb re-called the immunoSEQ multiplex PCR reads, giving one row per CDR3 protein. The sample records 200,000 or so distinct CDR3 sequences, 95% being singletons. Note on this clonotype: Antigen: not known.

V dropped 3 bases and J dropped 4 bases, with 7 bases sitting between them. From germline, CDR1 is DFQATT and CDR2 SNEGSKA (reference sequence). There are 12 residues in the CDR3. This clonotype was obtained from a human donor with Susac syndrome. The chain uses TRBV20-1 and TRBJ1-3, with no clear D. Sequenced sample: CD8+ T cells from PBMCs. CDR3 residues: CSASGQGNTIYF. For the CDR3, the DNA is TGCAGTGCTAGCGGGCAGGGAAACACCATATATTTT.